These 32 T cell receptor beta chains came from one sample sequenced in a study of glioma-infiltrating T cells after dendritic cell vaccination (dated by TCRdb to about 2016). In light of the paper, this sample's time point label describes: after dendritic cell vaccination, including at tumor progression/relapse. Libraries were constructed by the immunoSEQ multiplex PCR assay. TCRdb re-hosts the immuneACCESS table, in-frame sequences only. Its copies lack some clones; in the studies checked, an unresolved V gene accounts for under half of them, and the cause for the rest is not known. The sample profile shows approximately 60,000 clones; around nine tenths of them were found once. Approximately 10% of the sample is taken by the ten largest. This specimen was blood, taken after dendritic cell vaccination. These receptor sequences come from a human donor with glioblastoma.

The V call is TRBV27, the J call TRBJ2-7, with D unclear. Germline lookup yields CDR1 MNHEY and CDR2 SMNVEV (reference sequence). The CDR3 runs to 15 residues. Trimming took off 5 bases at V and 0 bases at J, with 14 bases between the two ends. The CDR3 DNA follows: TGTGCCAGCAGTCCCCTCGAGAGGAGCTCCTACGAGCAGTACTTC. Its translation is CASSPLERSSYEQYF.

This chain links TRBV5-5 with TRBJ2-4, with TRBD2 matching 12 bases. Looked up from germline, CDR1 is SGHKS and CDR2 is YYEKEE (reference sequence). This CDR3 is built from 19 residues. With 5 bases clipped from V and 0 bases from J, the junction kept 12 bases outside the gene matches. CDR3 sequence: CASSSLTSGGLLAKNIQYF. In nucleotides, the CDR3 is TGTGCCAGCAGTTCCCTGACTAGCGGGGGATTACTAGCCAAAAACATTCAGTACTTC.

The J gene is TRBJ1-1, the V gene TRBV27; tentative D call: TRBD1 (6 bases). This CDR3 has 14 residues. The V gene's germline CDR1 is MNHEY and CDR2 SMNVEV (reference sequence). Trimming removed 6 bases from V and 1 base from J, with 12 bases in between. CDR3 in DNA: TGTGCCAGCAGCCACAGGGAAGGGAACACTGAAGCTTTCTTT. This sequence encodes CASSHREGNTEAFF.

The genes are TRBV11-2 and TRBJ1-2; D unresolved. Trimming removed 0 bases from V and 4 bases from J, with 9 bases in between. The germline CDR1 and CDR2 sequences are SGHAT and FQNNGV. There are 14 residues in the CDR3. Here the CDR3 DNA reads TGTGCCAGCAGCTTAGAGCTTCAGTTCTATGGCTACACCTTC. Amino acids: CASSLELQFYGYTF.

The chain combines TRBV6-1 with TRBJ1-2; TRBD1 aligns across 7 bases. CDR3 size: 12 residues. CDR1 is MNHNS and CDR2 is SASEGT in the germline V gene. With 6 bases clipped from V and 7 bases from J, the junction kept 5 bases outside the gene matches. DNA for the CDR3: TGTGCCAGCAGGACACAGGGGCCTGGCTACACCTTC. It codes for CASRTQGPGYTF.

The V and J genes are TRBV13 and TRBJ1-2, with TRBD1 matching 12 bases. The junction had 11 bases not matched to a gene; V was cut back by 4 bases and J by 8 bases. This CDR3 comprises 16 residues. Looked up from germline, CDR1 is PRHDT and CDR2 is FYEKMQ (reference sequence). The CDR3 DNA sequence: TGTGCCAGCAGCTCGCTGGGGACAGGGGGCGCGGAGGGCTACACCTTC. This translates into CASSSLGTGGAEGYTF.

The chain employs TRBV4-2 and TRBJ1-1; 11 bases map to TRBD1. This CDR3 comprises 15 residues. Per germline, CDR1 LGHNA and CDR2 YNFKEQ. V shed 4 bases and J 7 bases; nucleotides not matched to a gene: 8. The CDR3 spells CASSPEDRGLVEAFF. The CDR3 DNA reads TGTGCCAGCAGCCCCGAGGACAGGGGGCTCGTTGAAGCTTTCTTT.

The J gene is TRBJ1-1, the V gene TRBV7-9; maybe TRBD1 (6 bases). The germline V gene has CDR1 SEHNR and CDR2 FQNEAQ (reference sequence). V shed 6 bases and J shed 1 base, with 12 bases lying between them. CDR3 length: 14 amino acids. The CDR3 nucleotides are TGTGCCAGCAGGGAGACAGGAGCGAACACTGAAGCTTTCTTT. Protein product: CASRETGANTEAFF.

The chain is built from TRBV14 and TRBJ1-4, with TRBD1 matching 10 bases. V lost 4 bases, J lost 7 bases, and 9 bases stayed unmatched. The CDR3 has 16 residues. Germline CDR1 and CDR2: SGHDN and FVKESK. CDR3 DNA sequence: TGTGCCAGCAGCCCACGCACCGGGACAGGGGCTGAAAAACTGTTTTTT. Translating gives CASSPRTGTGAEKLFF.

In this sample, this clone turned up a few times. The junction does not match germline at one end; this may be a read error. The chain links TRBV6-1 to TRBJ1-1; D gene ambiguous. The CDR3 is 12 amino acids. The germline CDR1 and CDR2 sequences are MNHNS and SASEGT. CDR3 residues: CASSFANAEAFF. The CDR3 bases are TGTGCCAGCAGTTTTGCGAACGCTGAAGCTTTCTTT.

The chain couples TRBV4-3 to TRBJ2-2; a possible D gene is TRBD2 (5 bases). Germline loops: CDR1 LGHNA, CDR2 YSLEER. V dropped 0 bases and J dropped 7 bases, with 12 bases sitting between them. The CDR3 is 15 amino acids. The CDR3 protein is CASSQERAPNGELFF. CDR3 nucleotides: TGCGCCAGCAGCCAAGAGAGGGCCCCGAACGGGGAGCTGTTTTTT.

This clone is a singleton in its sample. CDR3 protein: CASSQGSQNHGNTIYF. The CDR3, as DNA: TGTGCCAGCAGCCAAGGATCCCAGAACCATGGAAACACCATATATTTT. The V gene is TRBV4-2, the J gene TRBJ1-3; D remains ambiguous. The V end lost 1 base, the J end lost 3 bases, and 13 bases lay between the germline ends. Germline V gene sequence: CDR1 LGHNA, CDR2 YNFKEQ. This CDR3 has 16 amino acids.

The chain is built from TRBV18 and TRBJ2-2, with D unresolved. Trimming removed 3 bases from V and 0 bases from J, with 8 bases in between. Germline CDR1 KGHSH, CDR2 LQKENI. The CDR3 is 15 amino acids. The chain's CDR3 is CASSPRRPNTGELFF. Here the CDR3 DNA reads TGTGCCAGCTCACCTAGGCGGCCGAACACCGGGGAGCTGTTTTTT.

A single count supports this clone. V is TRBV7-2 and J is TRBJ2-3; 7 bases agree with TRBD2. J gave up 0 bases and V 5 bases, and 5 bases lay outside the gene matches. CDR3 size: 15 residues. Germline V gene lookup returns CDR1 SGHTA and CDR2 FQGNSA. In DNA form, the CDR3 reads TGTGCCAGCAGCCCACCGGGACTAAGCACAGATACGCAGTATTTT. Translating gives CASSPPGLSTDTQYF.

The rearrangement joins TRBV5-5 to TRBJ1-2; 7 positions agree with TRBD1. V was clipped by 5 bases and J by 8 bases; unmatched bases: 9. Germline assignment: CDR1 SGHKS and CDR2 YYEKEE (reference sequence). The CDR3 runs to 13 residues. The CDR3 DNA sequence: TGTGCCAGCAGGGGAGATACGACAGGGGGCTACACCTTC. Protein product: CASRGDTTGGYTF.

This chain uses TRBV7-2 with TRBJ2-7, with 12 nucleotides matching TRBD2. The CDR3 extends over 15 amino acids. Germline CDR1 SGHTA, CDR2 FQGNSA. Trimming took 5 bases from V and 7 from J; bases not matched to a gene: 9. CDR3 residues: CASSATSGGPWEQYF. CDR3 in DNA: TGTGCCAGCAGCGCCACTAGCGGGGGGCCCTGGGAGCAGTACTTC.

This clone was seen a handful of times. V is TRBV5-8 and J is TRBJ1-2; D is perhaps TRBD1 (5 bases). The germline V gene encodes CDR1 SGHTS and CDR2 YDEGEE. Between the trimmed V and J ends, which lost 2 bases and 3 bases, there was a span of 17 bases. The length of the CDR3 is 16 residues. CDR3 region: CASSFRSQGLDYGYTF. CDR3 nucleotides: TGTGCCAGCAGCTTTAGGTCCCAGGGTCTCGACTATGGCTACACCTTC.

The chain has TRBV5-1 and TRBJ2-1; 9 bases are a match to TRBD1. V lost 4 bases and J lost 2; bases outside the gene matches: 7. Germline V gene sequence: CDR1 SGHRS, CDR2 YFSETQ. The CDR3 is made up of 16 amino acids. CDR3 region: CASSQRTGVPYNEQFF. Here the CDR3 DNA reads TGCGCCAGCAGCCAGAGGACAGGGGTCCCCTACAATGAGCAGTTCTTC.

The V and J genes are TRBV30 and TRBJ1-3; no firm D call. Trimming took 5 bases from V and 0 from J, leaving 8 bases between them. Germline CDR1 is GTSNPN and CDR2 is SVGIG (reference sequence). The CDR3 spans 13 residues. The CDR3 is CAWSRSSGNTIYF. The CDR3 DNA reads as TGTGCCTGGTCCCGTAGCTCTGGAAACACCATATATTTT.

This chain uses TRBV29-1 with TRBJ1-1, with 12 bases identical to TRBD1. There are 14 residues in the CDR3. After removal of 5 bases from V and 5 bases from J, the junction contained 6 bases not matched to a gene. The V gene's germline CDR1 is SQVTM and CDR2 ANQGSEA. CDR3: CSVLGQGAWTEAFF. CDR3 coding DNA: TGCAGCGTTCTGGGACAGGGGGCGTGGACTGAAGCTTTCTTT.

V and J are TRBV20-1 and TRBJ1-2, with unresolved D. The CDR3 extends over 11 amino acids. V gave up 4 bases and J gave up 7 bases, with 10 bases separating them. Germline CDR1 is DFQATT and CDR2 is SNEGSKA (reference sequence). CDR3 DNA: TGCAGTGCTACTACCGCTGGTGGCTACACCTTC. Its protein is CSATTAGGYTF.

The J gene is TRBJ2-3, the V gene TRBV10-3; D may be TRBD1 (7 bases). There are 15 residues in the CDR3. Trimming removed 5 bases at V and 6 bases at J, with 18 bases between. Per germline, CDR1 ENHRY and CDR2 SYGVKD. DNA of the CDR3: TGTGCCATCAGTCGGGCCAGGGGGAGGTATGATACGCAGTATTTT. Its translation is CAISRARGRYDTQYF.

The chain employs TRBV6-1 and TRBJ2-1, with a weak D call TRBD1 (5 bases). V gave up 0 bases and J gave up 0 bases, with 15 bases separating them. The CDR3 is 18 amino acids. Germline loops: CDR1 MNHNS, CDR2 SASEGT. CDR3 DNA: TGTGCCAGCAGTGAAGCGCACGGACACCTCAGCTCCTACAATGAGCAGTTCTTC. Translated, it gives CASSEAHGHLSSYNEQFF.

This clone was recorded a few times. V gene TRBV11-2 combines with J gene TRBJ2-7, with TRBD2 identical over 13 bases. Germline V gene data show CDR1 as SGHAT and CDR2 as FQNNGV. J was trimmed by 5 bases and V by 5 bases; bases with no gene match: 6. The CDR3 runs to 15 residues. DNA for the CDR3: TGTGCCAGCAGCCTCAGGACTAGCGGGAGACACGAGCAGTACTTC. Its translation: CASSLRTSGRHEQYF.

V is TRBV5-1 and J is TRBJ2-7; D is uncertain. The germline V and J ends were trimmed by 6 bases and 2 bases, with 15 bases remaining between them. Germline V gene sequence: CDR1 SGHRS, CDR2 YFSETQ. The CDR3 totals 14 residues. The chain's CDR3 is CASNIDLKAYEQYF. The DNA of the CDR3 is TGCGCCAGCAACATTGACTTGAAGGCCTACGAGCAGTACTTC.

The rearrangement uses TRBV18 and TRBJ1-3; D remains ambiguous. V lost 0 bases and J 2 bases, leaving 5 bases between the germline ends. CDR3 length: 14 amino acids. Germline-derived CDR1 and CDR2 are KGHSH and LQKENI. The CDR3 DNA follows: TGTGCCAGCTCACCACCGGGCCCTGGAAACACCATATATTTT. It is translated as CASSPPGPGNTIYF.

The J gene is TRBJ2-7, the V gene TRBV15; TRBD2 might be the D (5 bases). The CDR3 is 14 residues long. Germline V CDR1 and CDR2: LNHNV, YYDKDF (reference sequence). The V end was cut by 2 bases, the J end by 0 bases, with 8 bases between. This chain's CDR3 is CATSRTGISYEQYF. In DNA form, the CDR3 reads TGTGCCACCAGCAGAACCGGGATCTCCTACGAGCAGTACTTC.

V usage is TRBV4-3 and J usage is TRBJ1-2; possible D gene TRBD1, 5 bases. The CDR3 is made up of 14 amino acids. Germline CDR1 LGHNA, CDR2 YSLEER. The V and J ends lost 3 bases and 1 base respectively, with 9 bases between them. Here the CDR3 reads CASSHRGGNYGYTF. DNA for the CDR3: TGCGCCAGCAGCCATCGCGGGGGTAACTATGGCTACACCTTC.

The rearrangement joins TRBV6-4 to TRBJ2-2, with D unclear. Germline V gene data show CDR1 as MRHNA and CDR2 as SNTAGT. The V end lost 11 bases, the J end lost 4 bases, and 20 bases lay between the germline ends. The CDR3 has 15 residues. CDR3 in amino acids: CASRPHQDSTGELFF. CDR3 DNA sequence: TGTGCCTCCCGACCCCACCAGGATAGCACCGGGGAGCTGTTTTTT.

This clone has more than one count but fewer than ten. V is TRBV19 and J is TRBJ1-2, with 7 bases aligning to TRBD1. The junction had 7 bases not matched to a gene; V was cut back by 5 bases and J by 1 base. Looked up from germline, CDR1 is LNHDA and CDR2 is SQIVND (reference sequence). The CDR3 sequence is 15 residues long. The CDR3 here is CASSLDRVDNYGYTF. DNA for the CDR3: TGTGCCAGTAGTCTTGACAGGGTGGATAACTATGGCTACACCTTC.

CDR3 in amino acids: CAIVGGAKSQETQYF. CDR3 sequence (DNA): TGTGCCATCGTGGGAGGGGCTAAATCCCAAGAGACCCAGTACTTC. The V gene is TRBV27, the J gene TRBJ2-5; 7 nucleotides agree with TRBD2. The CDR3 is 15 amino acids. Germline CDR1 MNHEY, CDR2 SMNVEV (reference sequence). The junction had 12 bases not matched to a gene; V was cut back by 10 bases and J by 1 base.

The rearrangement uses TRBV6-6 and TRBJ2-7, with 15 bases aligning to TRBD2. Germline V CDR1 and CDR2: MNHNY, SVGAGI (reference sequence). CDR3 length: 15 residues. Trimming removed 7 bases from V and 5 bases from J; junction bases left unmatched: 6. As DNA, the CDR3 is TGTGCCAGCAAGCAGGGACTAGCGGGAGGAGACGAGCAGTACTTC. Translation gives CASKQGLAGGDEQYF.